The following is a TCR beta chain sequence with its context. What it binds is unknown. Compared with germline, one end of the junction differs, possibly owing to a read error. The CDR3 totals 16 residues. The germline V gene encodes CDR1 SGHDT and CDR2 YYEEEE. Stated time point: week 23, last vaccination. One vaccine dose held 300 ug of mutant IDH1 20-mer peptide and came with topical imiquimod. This record belongs to a study of a mutant IDH1 vaccine in newly diagnosed glioma. Using immunoSEQ multiplex PCR, the repertoire was profiled, and TCRdb retains in-frame clones only, with some absent. The sample lists approximately 79,000 clones, more than 80% seen once, with approximately 0.8% in the top ten.

This sample comprised PBMCs, obtained from a glioma patient whose treatment included an IDH1 peptide vaccine. The J gene is TRBJ2-7, the V gene TRBV5-6, with a possible D match to TRBD1 (5 bases). This clonotype was obtained from a woman between 50 and 59 years old with glioma. Here the CDR3 reads CASSLELGRRIHEQYF. In DNA, the CDR3 is TGTGCCAGCAGTTTGGAGCTGGGGCGCAGGATCCACGAGCAGTACTTC.